The clone carrying this T cell receptor (beta chain) came up a few times. Repertoires were generated with immunoSEQ multiplex PCR, while TCRdb's copy carries only in-frame clones and drops some. This table has approximately 210,000 clones, 82% appearing once. This entry is derived from a study of blood T cell repertoires in COVID-19. In the study overall: Material from acute and convalescent COVID-19 was sourced from the United States, Italy and Spain.

V gave up 2 bases and J gave up 2 bases, with 10 bases separating them. The CDR3 covers 15 residues. CDR1 MDHEN and CDR2 SYDVKM come from the germline V gene. The chain employs TRBV28 and TRBJ1-5; D ambiguous. This receptor was identified in a woman in her sixties who had recovered from COVID-19. Sequenced material: PBMCs or T cells enriched from blood (not recorded which). The CDR3 nucleotides are TGTGCCAGCAGTTTAAAATTGGGAGGCAATCAGCCCCAGCATTTT. This gives the protein CASSLKLGGNQPQHF.